The 26 T cell receptor beta chains given below trace back to one sample, sequenced in a study of cytomegalovirus exposure and HLA in healthy donors. The PCR was carried out with 60 Vbeta primers and 13 Jbeta primers. Data came from immunoSEQ multiplex PCR; TCRdb stores just in-frame clones and leaves some out. The sample has roughly 100,000 clones; more than 70% are singletons. Sequencing used PBMCs. The receptors here all came from a man between 35 and 55 years old in good health and CMV-seronegative.

V usage is TRBV11-2 and J usage is TRBJ1-2; 7 nucleotides match TRBD1. Trimming removed 5 bases from V and 2 bases from J; junction bases left unmatched: 2. Germline-derived CDR1 and CDR2 are SGHAT and FQNNGV. CDR3 size: 13 residues. CDR3 sequence: CASSRDRNYGYTF. The CDR3 DNA is TGTGCCAGCAGCCGGGACAGAAACTATGGCTACACCTTC.

The chain joins TRBV7-6 to TRBJ2-1; perhaps TRBD2 as D (6 bases). The CDR3 has 16 residues. Germline assignment: CDR1 SGHVS and CDR2 FNYEAQ. V shed 4 bases and J shed 2 bases, with 15 bases lying between them. CDR3 sequence (DNA): TGTGCCAGCAGCTCCATCGCGGGGAGGACCTACAATGAGCAGTTCTTC. It specifies CASSSIAGRTYNEQFF.

The chain couples TRBV29-1 to TRBJ2-5; D remains ambiguous. The CDR3 spans 13 residues. The V gene lost 6 bases and the J gene lost 1 base, with 12 bases spanning the gap. From germline, CDR1 is SQVTM and CDR2 ANQGSEA. The CDR3 sequence is CSVSIGSQETQYF. The CDR3 DNA reads as TGCAGCGTATCGATCGGGTCCCAAGAGACCCAGTACTTC.

The rearrangement links TRBV11-2 to TRBJ1-5; 8 bases line up with TRBD1. Germline trimming cut 3 bases from V and 5 bases from J; bases unmatched to any gene: 6. The CDR3 has 15 amino acids. Germline CDR1 reads SGHAT; CDR2 reads FQNNGV. CDR3 sequence (DNA): TGTGCCAGCAGCTTGGGAGCAGGGGGCTATCAGCCCCAGCATTTT. Amino acid sequence: CASSLGAGGYQPQHF.

This clone appeared a single time. The CDR3 bases are TGTGCCAGCAGTTATGACAGGGGGCTAAACAATGAGCAGTTCTTC. Its protein product is CASSYDRGLNNEQFF. V and J are TRBV5-6 and TRBJ2-1; 10 positions match TRBD1. Germline CDR1 SGHDT, CDR2 YYEEEE. The CDR3 is 15 residues long. Unmatched junction bases numbered 7, after V lost 5 bases and J lost 5 bases.

V usage is TRBV7-3 and J usage is TRBJ2-3; possible D gene TRBD1, 5 bases. The CDR3 runs to 16 residues. The germline gives CDR1 SGHTA, CDR2 FQGTGA. V was clipped by 5 bases and J by 4 bases, with 19 bases between them. The CDR3 sequence is CASSPSGRIVPDTQYF. As DNA, the CDR3 is TGTGCCAGCAGCCCCTCAGGGCGGATCGTCCCAGATACGCAGTATTTT.

The CDR3 loop is CASSLYAGGYTEAFF. The CDR3 DNA follows: TGTGCCAGCAGTTTATATGCAGGGGGCTACACTGAAGCTTTCTTT. The chain uses TRBV27 and TRBJ1-1; TRBD1 agrees at 8 bases. Trimming at V came to 1 base and at J to 3 bases, leaving 4 bases not matched to a gene. Germline CDR1 and CDR2: MNHEY and SMNVEV (reference sequence). This CDR3 has 15 amino acids.

There are a few counts of this clone. Distinct nucleotide sequences in the sample also encode this CDR3. The rearrangement links TRBV7-3 to TRBJ1-1, with D possibly TRBD1 on 6 matching bases. CDR1 and CDR2 (germline): SGHTA, FQGTGA. The ends were cut back, 4 bases at V and 5 bases at J, with 14 bases in the middle. CDR3 length: 14 residues. The CDR3 nucleotides read TGTGCCAGCAGCTCTCAGGGGCCGGGAACTGAAGCTTTCTTT. Protein product: CASSSQGPGTEAFF. The full variable domain, with the rest looked up from reference TRBV7-3 and TRBJ1-1, is GAGVSQTPSNKVTEKGKYVELRCDPISGHTALYWYRQSLGQGPEFLIYFQGTGAADDSGLPNDRFFAVRPEGSVSTLKIQRTERGDSAVYLCASSSQGPGTEAFFGQGTRLTVV.

The gene calls are TRBV7-9 and TRBJ2-1, with 12 bases identical to TRBD1. The CDR3 has 17 amino acids. Germline values: CDR1 SEHNR, CDR2 FQNEAQ (reference sequence). V was clipped by 5 bases and J by 4 bases; unmatched bases: 9. CDR3 nucleotides: TGTGCCAGCAGCCCCCTTAGGGGACAGGGGGCGTACAATGAGCAGTTCTTC. As protein: CASSPLRGQGAYNEQFF.

The rearrangement joins TRBV7-9 to TRBJ1-1; a possible D gene is TRBD1 (5 bases). CDR1 is SEHNR and CDR2 is FQNEAQ in the germline V gene (reference sequence). V lost 5 bases and J 6 bases, leaving 22 bases between the germline ends. The CDR3 is made up of 16 amino acids. This CDR3 is CASSPGSQATFAEAFF. CDR3 sequence (DNA): TGTGCCAGCAGCCCAGGGTCACAGGCAACTTTCGCTGAAGCTTTCTTT.

V is TRBV10-1 and J is TRBJ2-1, with 7 nucleotides matching TRBD1. Germline lookup yields CDR1 WNHNN and CDR2 SYGVQD (reference sequence). Germline trimming cut 2 bases from V and 8 bases from J; bases unmatched to any gene: 9. CDR3 size: 15 residues. CDR3 in amino acids: CASSEEGARLHEQFF. The DNA of the CDR3 is TGCGCCAGCAGTGAGGAGGGGGCGCGTTTACATGAGCAGTTCTTC.

The rearrangement uses TRBV6-5 and TRBJ1-6; 7 bases line up with TRBD1. The CDR3 is 14 residues long. CDR1 is MNHEY and CDR2 is SVGAGI in the germline V gene. V dropped 5 bases and J dropped 10; count of bases not matched to a gene: 8. The CDR3 loop is CASSPTGSGSPLHF. CDR3 bases: TGTGCCAGCAGTCCGACAGGGTCGGGGTCACCCCTCCACTTT.

This clone was found a few times. This sequence joins TRBV4-2 and TRBJ1-5, with D tentatively TRBD1 (6 bases). The germline V and J ends were trimmed by 4 bases and 4 bases, with 11 bases remaining between them. This CDR3 is built from 14 residues. CDR1 and CDR2 (germline): LGHNA, YNFKEQ. The chain's CDR3 is CASSLQGGNQPQHF. In DNA form, the CDR3 reads TGTGCCAGCAGCCTACAGGGAGGGAATCAGCCCCAGCATTTT.

The rearrangement links TRBV19 to TRBJ2-1; maybe TRBD2 (7 bases). The germline CDR1 and CDR2 sequences are LNHDA and SQIVND (reference sequence). CDR3 length: 17 amino acids. V lost 3 bases to trimming and J lost 1 base, with 16 bases between them. Here the CDR3 reads CASSIGGGQRSYNEQFF. DNA for the CDR3: TGTGCCAGTAGTATCGGCGGGGGCCAACGATCCTACAATGAGCAGTTCTTC.

The V gene is TRBV20-1, the J gene TRBJ1-2; no reliable D call. Germline CDR1 is DFQATT and CDR2 is SNEGSKA (reference sequence). V lost 5 bases and J lost 6, with 7 bases in between. This CDR3 region has 10 residues. The CDR3 here is CSAWGDGYTF. CDR3 in DNA: TGCAGTGCTTGGGGAGATGGCTACACCTTC.

This clone was found a few times. The genes are TRBV6-4 and TRBJ2-1, with D possibly being TRBD2 (5 bases). The CDR3 totals 15 residues. Germline-derived CDR1 and CDR2 are MRHNA and SNTAGT. The V end lost 5 bases, the J end lost 4 bases, and 15 bases lay between the germline ends. CDR3 amino acids: CASSLLAGEYNEQFF. The CDR3 DNA reads TGTGCCAGCAGTCTCCTGGCCGGGGAATACAATGAGCAGTTCTTC.

The sample holds a few counts of this clone. The rearrangement joins TRBV6-5 to TRBJ1-5, with D unresolved. The CDR3 has 14 amino acids. Germline V lookup: CDR1 MNHEY, CDR2 SVGAGI. V lost 5 bases and J lost 5, with 13 bases in between. The DNA of the CDR3 is TGTGCCAGCAGTGAAGGCGGAGGATATCAGCCCCAGCATTTT. This translates into CASSEGGGYQPQHF.

This rearrangement joins TRBV5-4 to TRBJ2-5; 7 bases line up with TRBD1. V lost 0 bases and J lost 5; bases outside the gene matches: 7. The germline V gene encodes CDR1 SGHNT and CDR2 YYREEE (reference sequence). This CDR3 has 15 residues. CDR3: CASSLARQGGETQYF. CDR3 nucleotides: TGTGCCAGCAGCTTGGCTAGACAGGGCGGGGAGACCCAGTACTTC.

The rearrangement joins TRBV6-1 to TRBJ1-2; TRBD1 is a possible D gene (5 bases). Trimming took off 8 bases at V and 4 bases at J, with 17 bases between the two ends. CDR1 is MNHNS and CDR2 is SASEGT in the germline V gene. The length of the CDR3 is 14 residues. The CDR3 sequence is CASYPRQTLYGYTF. The CDR3 DNA reads as TGTGCCAGCTACCCCCGACAGACTCTCTATGGCTACACCTTC.

The chain combines TRBV5-1 with TRBJ2-1; a weak D match, TRBD1 (5 bases). The CDR3 totals 15 residues. Per germline, CDR1 SGHRS and CDR2 YFSETQ. The V and J ends lost 0 bases and 2 bases respectively, with 9 bases between them. CDR3 coding DNA: TGCGCCAGCAGCTTGGAGGGCAGGGCCTACAATGAGCAGTTCTTC. Its translation is CASSLEGRAYNEQFF.

The V gene is TRBV5-4, the J gene TRBJ2-3; 10 nucleotides match TRBD2. J gave up 4 bases and V 2 bases, and 7 bases lay outside the gene matches. CDR1 SGHNT and CDR2 YYREEE come from the germline V gene (reference sequence). The CDR3 runs 16 residues. The CDR3 reads CASSLGAGGLSDTQYF. The DNA for the CDR3 is TGTGCCAGCAGCTTAGGAGCGGGGGGGCTCTCAGATACGCAGTATTTT.

V and J are TRBV4-2 and TRBJ2-1, with 7 nucleotides matching TRBD1. The CDR3 is made up of 14 amino acids. Looked up from germline, CDR1 is LGHNA and CDR2 is YNFKEQ. With V trimmed by 0 bases and J by 11 bases, 7 bases remained unmatched. The CDR3 bases are TGTGCCAGCAGCCAAGATCGCGGACAGGTCAAGCAGTTCTTC. Its translation: CASSQDRGQVKQFF.

The gene calls are TRBV5-1 and TRBJ1-1; a weak D match, TRBD1 (6 bases). Germline V gives CDR1 SGHRS, CDR2 YFSETQ. Deletions cut 0 bases from V and 1 base from J, with 19 bases between. The CDR3 runs to 18 residues. This chain's CDR3 is CASSLAKGGRQSNTEAFF. CDR3 in DNA: TGCGCCAGCAGCTTGGCCAAGGGGGGGCGCCAATCGAACACTGAAGCTTTCTTT.

This clone was seen more than once but under ten times. This chain uses TRBV14 with TRBJ2-3; D is perhaps TRBD1 (5 bases). The CDR3 consists of 15 residues. Germline loops: CDR1 SGHDN, CDR2 FVKESK. V was pared by 4 bases and J by 3 bases, with 14 bases between. This CDR3 reads CASSRGPRATDTQYF. The CDR3 DNA reads as TGTGCCAGCAGCCGCGGTCCCAGGGCAACAGATACGCAGTATTTT.

This chain uses TRBV21-1 with TRBJ1-1; the DNA was not used to check the table's D call, TRBD1. TRBV21-1 is labeled a pseudogene. This CDR3 contains 16 residues. The CDR3 spells CASSKARGRSNTEAFF. As DNA, the CDR3 is TGTGCCAGCAGCAAAGCCAGGGGGAGGTCGAACACTGAAGCTTTCTTT.

The rearrangement uses TRBV6-1 and TRBJ1-6; D unclear. V dropped 4 bases and J dropped 5 bases, with 15 bases sitting between them. The germline CDR1 and CDR2 sequences are MNHNS and SASEGT. This CDR3 spans 16 amino acids. For the CDR3, the DNA is TGTGCCAGCAGTGCCCCCGGACTCTTAAATAATTCACCCCTCCACTTT. It is translated as CASSAPGLLNNSPLHF.